The entry below gives a single TCR beta chain sequence along with its context. TCRdb analysed the RT-PCR reads with MiXCR anew, one entry per CDR3 protein. The data contain about 480,000 distinct CDR3 sequences, approximately 11% of them singletons. The data originate from a study of response to subunit inactivated influenza vaccine. The CDR3 is 15 amino acids. The ends were cut back, 4 bases at V and 5 bases at J, with 18 bases in the middle. Germline V CDR1 and CDR2: SGHRS, YFSETQ. This TCR came from a man in his fifties who received an inactivated influenza vaccine. Sequenced here: PBMCs from blood, sampled about 40 days after vaccination. The chain couples TRBV5-1 to TRBJ2-5; TRBD2 might be the D (6 bases). CDR3 in DNA: TGCGCCAGCAGCACGCAAGTGGGAGGCGGCGAGACCCAGTACTTC. This sequence encodes CASSTQVGGGETQYF.